The 14 T cell receptor beta chains presented below share a single source sample, sequenced in a study of blood T cell repertoires in COVID-19. TCRdb's table, derived via immunoSEQ multiplex PCR, lists solely in-frame clones and lacks some. The table has some 210,000 clones, around 90% seen once. Sequencing was carried out using peripheral blood. The receptor set was obtained from a man between 60 and 75 years old with COVID-19, enrolled during active disease.

This chain joins TRBV2 and TRBJ2-1; possibly TRBD2 for D (5 bases). This CDR3 contains 13 residues. Germline CDR1 SNHLY, CDR2 FYNNEI. V was cut by 5 bases and J by 8 bases, with 13 bases left in between. DNA for the CDR3: TGTGCCAGCAGTCCAACACGGGGAGATGAGCAGTTCTTC. This translates into CASSPTRGDEQFF.

V and J are TRBV12-5 and TRBJ1-1, with D possibly being TRBD1 (6 bases). Germline CDR1 LGHNT, CDR2 FRNRAP. CDR3 length equals 15 residues. V lost 0 bases and J 3 bases, leaving 11 bases between the germline ends. CDR3 nucleotide sequence: TGTGCTAGTGGTTTGGTCGGAGGGGGGGACACTGAAGCTTTCTTT. It is translated as CASGLVGGGDTEAFF.

J is TRBJ1-2 and V is TRBV29-1; D is unresolved. Germline values: CDR1 SQVTM, CDR2 ANQGSEA. V was pared by 6 bases and J by 8 bases, with 4 bases between. This CDR3 has 8 amino acids. As DNA, the CDR3 is TGCAGCGTCGCGGGCTACACCTTC. Translation: CSVAGYTF.

V usage is TRBV4-2 and J usage is TRBJ2-4; 7 positions match TRBD1. Germline trimming cut 1 base from V and 0 bases from J; bases unmatched to any gene: 9. The CDR3 is 18 amino acids. Germline V gives CDR1 LGHNA, CDR2 YNFKEQ. CDR3 sequence reads: CASSQGLQGVTAKNIQYF. CDR3 DNA sequence: TGTGCCAGCAGCCAAGGGCTTCAGGGGGTAACAGCCAAAAACATTCAGTACTTC.

This chain joins TRBV28 and TRBJ1-2; 7 nucleotides align to TRBD1. The V and J ends lost 7 bases and 6 bases, in that order; junction bases with no gene match: 8. CDR3 length: 13 amino acids. Germline assignment: CDR1 MDHEN and CDR2 SYDVKM. Here the CDR3 reads CASTPFQGDGYTF. The CDR3 region has the DNA TGTGCCAGCACCCCCTTCCAGGGGGATGGCTACACCTTC.

The genes are TRBV12-3 or TRBV12-4 and TRBJ2-7, with D tentatively TRBD1 (6 bases). Trimming cost V 6 bases and J 3 bases, with 6 bases left between them. This CDR3 region has 11 residues. This CDR3 is CASSRGYEQYF. DNA for the CDR3: TGTGCCAGCAGCAGGGGCTACGAGCAGTACTTC.

This sequence joins TRBV11-1 and TRBJ2-1; 9 bases fit TRBD2. Trimming removed 6 bases from V and 2 bases from J; junction bases left unmatched: 2. This CDR3 comprises 14 residues. Germline CDR1 and CDR2: SGHAT and FQDESV (reference sequence). In DNA, the CDR3 is TGTGCCAGCAGACCTAGCGGGGCCTACAATGAGCAGTTCTTC. This translates into CASRPSGAYNEQFF.

This chain connects TRBV9 to TRBJ1-3; D unresolved. Deletions cut 1 base from V and 4 bases from J, with 12 bases between. This CDR3 contains 15 residues. Germline CDR1 SGDLS, CDR2 YYNGEE. The DNA of the CDR3 is TGTGCCAGCAGCGTACAGGATGTAGAGGGAAACACCATATATTTT. This gives the protein CASSVQDVEGNTIYF.

This chain connects TRBV7-6 to TRBJ2-5; 8 bases align to TRBD1. The J segment lost 2 bases and the V segment lost 0 bases, leaving 5 bases of the junction unmatched. The germline CDR1 and CDR2 sequences are SGHVS and FNYEAQ. CDR3 length equals 16 residues. CDR3 sequence: CASSLAAQGVQETQYF. The CDR3 DNA is TGTGCCAGCAGCTTAGCGGCACAGGGGGTACAAGAGACCCAGTACTTC.

The chain has TRBV7-8 and TRBJ1-2, with TRBD1 identical over 7 bases. In germline, CDR1 is SGHVS, CDR2 FQNEAQ. The V gene end was trimmed by 0 bases and the J gene end by 6 bases; junction bases not matched to a gene: 4. The CDR3 is made up of 14 amino acids. CDR3 DNA sequence: TGTGCCAGCAGCTTAGCGGAAGGGGGCAATGGCTACACCTTC. Translation: CASSLAEGGNGYTF.

The chain has TRBV25-1 and TRBJ1-1; D possibly corresponds to TRBD1 (5 bases). This CDR3 contains 14 residues. Per the germline V gene, CDR1 is MGHDK and CDR2 is SYGVNS. The germline V and J ends were trimmed by 2 bases and 6 bases, with 13 bases remaining between them. The CDR3 sequence: CASSEGFGRAEAFF. The CDR3 nucleotides read TGTGCCAGCAGTGAAGGTTTCGGCAGGGCTGAAGCTTTCTTT.

The chain links TRBV27 to TRBJ2-1, with 8 positions matching TRBD1. The CDR3 contains 15 residues. After removal of 5 bases from V and 7 bases from J, the junction contained 10 bases not matched to a gene. Per the germline V gene, CDR1 is MNHEY and CDR2 is SMNVEV (reference sequence). CDR3 DNA: TGTGCCAGCAGTCACAGGGGGTTTGAGAGGAATGAGCAGTTCTTC. Protein sequence: CASSHRGFERNEQFF.

This chain connects TRBV18 to TRBJ1-1; 7 bases map to TRBD1. V shed 0 bases and J 6 bases; nucleotides not matched to a gene: 1. From germline, CDR1 is KGHSH and CDR2 LQKENI. There are 13 residues in the CDR3. CDR3 region: CASSPPTGSEAFF. CDR3 coding DNA: TGTGCCAGCTCACCACCGACAGGGTCTGAAGCTTTCTTT.

This rearrangement joins TRBV18 to TRBJ1-2; TRBD1 matches at 8 bases. Per the germline V gene, CDR1 is KGHSH and CDR2 is LQKENI. The CDR3 totals 15 residues. Losses at the gene ends were 3 bases for V and 2 bases for J; bases not matched to a gene: 5. The CDR3 region is CASSPRTGHNYGYTF. The CDR3, as DNA: TGTGCCAGCTCACCTCGGACAGGGCACAACTATGGCTACACCTTC.